This TCR beta chain was captured in a study of blood T cell repertoires in COVID-19 (dated by TCRdb to the early 2020s). With regard to the full study: Samples covering the acute and convalescent phases of COVID-19 were provided by collaborators in the United States, Italy and Spain. The prospective study material was composed of cDNA or gDNA derived from T cells, B-cell-depleted T cells, or PBMCs. Subjects who had been exposed to COVID-19, were actively infected with it, or had recovered from it provided the deeply sampled blood TCRbeta repertoires that made up the dataset. The repertoires were released in a freely available public database meant as a resource for research on the immune response to SARS-CoV-2. The samples were drawn from the first 160 participants of the ongoing ImmuneRACE study and from more than 1,000 subjects provided by 6 global collaborators. A de-identified subject ID, COVID-19 status, age in years and sex were almost always included in the sample metadata. HLA class I and class II types, where available, came from metadata supplied by the sample provider rather than from assay-based typing.

TCRbeta CDR3 regions were amplified from genomic DNA by means of the immunoSEQ Assay, a bias-controlled multiplex PCR. The paper's processing steps were these. The number of nucleated cells in each sample was estimated from the amplification of reference gene primers within the assay. To quantify the absolute abundance of each unique TCRbeta CDR3 rearrangement, sequence reads were collapsed and filtered. Productive Simpson clonality was computed per sample as the square root of Simpson's diversity index over productive rearrangements. TCRdb re-hosts the immuneACCESS table, in-frame sequences only. Its copies lack some clones; in the studies checked, an unresolved V gene accounts for under half of them, and the cause for the rest is not known. V, J and clone size were drawn from that table, and D and trimming were deduced from the DNA. The sample table holds 190,000 or so clones, of which roughly nine tenths were seen once. The top ten clones comprise 0.6% to 0.9% of the sample.

Of note for this clone: Its antigen is not yet known. Per-base quality was not reported, and no clone a single base away is much larger than it.

The investigation overall reported the following: Clinical and demographic metadata were provided uncurated, with the amount varying by source and participant.

The collaborating institutions used their own protocols to collect whole blood in K2EDTA tubes. Collaborator samples were shipped for TCRbeta analysis as frozen whole blood, isolated PBMCs, or DNA extracted from either sample type. Sequences LGHNA (CDR1) and YSLEER (CDR2) are obtained from the germline V gene. Between the V and J ends, shortened by 4 bases and 3 bases respectively, the junction contains 15 bases. Its CDR3 holds 15 amino acids, cysteine through phenylalanine. The only DNA kept is the CDR3, 45 bases in frame from the first base. This TCR came from a woman in her 70s with acute or convalescent COVID-19. The chain is assembled from TRBV4-3 and TRBJ1-1, with the identity of the D gene unclear. Sequenced material: peripheral blood. In nucleotides, the sequence is TGCGCCAGCAGCCTCAAGATCGCGCAGGACACTGAAGCTTTCTTT. Its product reads: CASSLKIAQDTEAFF.